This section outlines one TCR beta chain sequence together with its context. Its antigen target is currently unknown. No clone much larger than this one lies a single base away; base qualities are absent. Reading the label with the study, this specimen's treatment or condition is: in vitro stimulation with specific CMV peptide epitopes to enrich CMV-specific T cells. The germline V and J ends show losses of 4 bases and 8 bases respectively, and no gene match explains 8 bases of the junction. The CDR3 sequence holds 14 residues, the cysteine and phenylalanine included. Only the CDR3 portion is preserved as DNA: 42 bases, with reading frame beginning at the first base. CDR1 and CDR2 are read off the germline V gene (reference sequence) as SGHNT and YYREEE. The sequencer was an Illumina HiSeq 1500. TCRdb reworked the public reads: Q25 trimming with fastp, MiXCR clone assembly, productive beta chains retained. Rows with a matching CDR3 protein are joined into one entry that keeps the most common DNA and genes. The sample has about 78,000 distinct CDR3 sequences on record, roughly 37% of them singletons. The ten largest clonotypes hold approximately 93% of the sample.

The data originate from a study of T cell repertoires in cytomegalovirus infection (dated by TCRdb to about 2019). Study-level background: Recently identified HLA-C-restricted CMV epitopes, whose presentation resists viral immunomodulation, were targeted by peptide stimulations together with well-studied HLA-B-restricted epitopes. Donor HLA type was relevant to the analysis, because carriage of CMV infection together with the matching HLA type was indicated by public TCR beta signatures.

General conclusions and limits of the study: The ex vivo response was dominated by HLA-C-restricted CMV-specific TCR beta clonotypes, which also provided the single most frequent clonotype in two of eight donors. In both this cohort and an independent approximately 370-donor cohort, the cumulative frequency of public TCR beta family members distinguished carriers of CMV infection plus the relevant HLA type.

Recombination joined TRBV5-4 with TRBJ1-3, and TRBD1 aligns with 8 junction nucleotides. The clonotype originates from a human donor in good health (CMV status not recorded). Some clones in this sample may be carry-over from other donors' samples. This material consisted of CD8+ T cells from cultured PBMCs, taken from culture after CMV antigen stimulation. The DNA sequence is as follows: TGTGCCAGCAGCCCCGACAGGGGTCGGGACACCATATATTTT. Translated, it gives CASSPDRGRDTIYF.